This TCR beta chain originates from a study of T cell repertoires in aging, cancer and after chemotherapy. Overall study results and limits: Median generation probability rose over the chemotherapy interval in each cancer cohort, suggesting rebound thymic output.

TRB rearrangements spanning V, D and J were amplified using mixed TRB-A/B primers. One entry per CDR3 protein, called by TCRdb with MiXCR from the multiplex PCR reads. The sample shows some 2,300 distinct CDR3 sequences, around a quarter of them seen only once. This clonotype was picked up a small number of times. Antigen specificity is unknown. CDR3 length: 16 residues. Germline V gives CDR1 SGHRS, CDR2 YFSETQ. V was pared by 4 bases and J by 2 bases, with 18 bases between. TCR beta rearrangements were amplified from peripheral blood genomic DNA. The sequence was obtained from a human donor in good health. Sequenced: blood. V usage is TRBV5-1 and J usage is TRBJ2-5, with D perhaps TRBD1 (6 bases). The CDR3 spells CASSPGTGTKQETQYF. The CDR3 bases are TGCGCCAGCAGCCCTGGCACCGGGACAAAACAAGAGACCCAGTACTTC.